One sample yielded the 8 T cell receptor beta chains listed below, sequenced in a study of post-analysis software for immune sequencing data. Whole-study results and caveats: The study found TRBV5-6, TRBV5-1 and TRBV20-1 among five TRBV segments more frequent in patients than controls.

Unique molecular identifiers tagged the TCR beta cDNA libraries. TCRdb recomputed calls from the PCR reads with MiXCR, one row per CDR3 protein. The sample records about 460,000 distinct CDR3 sequences, around 40% being singletons. For these TCRs, the target antigens are not known. Sample: blood. The source of these receptors is a girl aged 5-17 years with multiple sclerosis.

The chain links TRBV18 to TRBJ2-3; D is perhaps TRBD2 (6 bases). Germline loops: CDR1 KGHSH, CDR2 LQKENI. The CDR3 runs to 14 residues. Trimming removed 3 bases at V and 1 base at J, with 8 bases between. The CDR3 coding sequence is TGTGCCAGCTCACCTGCTAGCGGCACAGATACGCAGTATTTT. Protein sequence: CASSPASGTDTQYF.

Only a few counts were recorded for this clonotype. The chain is built from TRBV11-2 and TRBJ1-2; D is unclear. The V gene's germline CDR1 is SGHAT and CDR2 FQNNGV. This CDR3 has 14 residues. V lost 4 bases and J lost 2, with 11 bases in between. The DNA for the CDR3 is TGTGCCAGCAGCTCCCCGGGTGGGAACTATGGCTACACCTTC. Its translation: CASSSPGGNYGYTF.

A note on this clonotype: This may arise from a read error, as a much more abundant clone is one base away. The chain combines TRBV7-9 with TRBJ1-4; D is unclear. V lost 4 bases, J lost 7 bases, and 7 bases lay in between. Looked up from germline, CDR1 is SEHNR and CDR2 is FQNEAQ (reference sequence). The CDR3 runs to 12 residues. The CDR3 DNA sequence: TGTGCCAGCAGCTCATTTGGTGAAAAACTGTTTTTT. Amino acids: CASSSFGEKLFF. Full variable domain (remainder filled in from reference TRBV7-9 and TRBJ1-4): DTGVSQNPRHKITKRGQNVTFRCDPISEHNRLYWYRQTLGQGPEFLTYFQNEAQLEKSRLLSDRFSAERPKGSFSTLEIQRTEQGDSAMYLCASSSFGEKLFFGSGTQLSVL.

V gene TRBV21-1 combines with J gene TRBJ2-7. TRBV21-1 is deemed a pseudogene. The CDR3 loop spans 12 amino acids. The chain's CDR3 is CASTVDSYEQYF. The CDR3 DNA reads TGTGCCAGCACCGTTGATTCCTACGAGCAGTACTTC.

A single count supports this clonotype. At one end the junction does not follow the germline gene, possibly because of a read error. The chain uses TRBV11-1 and TRBJ2-5; tentative D call: TRBD1 (6 bases). The V gene's germline CDR1 is SGHAT and CDR2 FQDESV (reference sequence). CDR3 size: 14 residues. The CDR3 protein is CASSFTQGQETQYF. CDR3 nucleotides: TGTGCTAGCAGCTTTACTCAGGGGCAAGAGACCCAGTACTTC.

The table lists this clonotype with a few counts. V and J are TRBV13 and TRBJ2-1, with 7 bases aligning to TRBD1. The germline CDR1 and CDR2 sequences are PRHDT and FYEKMQ (reference sequence). Germline trimming cut 7 bases from V and 4 bases from J; bases unmatched to any gene: 7. The CDR3 is 14 residues long. The CDR3 sequence is CASTPRTGYNEQFF. CDR3 sequence (DNA): TGTGCCAGCACCCCTAGGACAGGTTACAATGAGCAGTTCTTC.

The V gene is TRBV20-1, the J gene TRBJ2-3; perhaps TRBD1 as D (5 bases). The V gene lost 4 bases and the J gene lost 2 bases, with 19 bases spanning the gap. This CDR3 spans 16 amino acids. CDR1 and CDR2 (germline): DFQATT, SNEGSKA (reference sequence). The CDR3 DNA reads TGCAGTGCTATTCGTCGGTTACAGGTTGCCACAGATACGCAGTATTTT. Its translation is CSAIRRLQVATDTQYF.

This clonotype was observed a few times. This chain connects TRBV29-1 to TRBJ2-7; 7 nucleotides agree with TRBD2. Unmatched junction bases numbered 19, after V lost 5 bases and J lost 3 bases. This CDR3 contains 17 residues. In germline, CDR1 is SQVTM, CDR2 ANQGSEA. The CDR3 protein is CSVLGLVEHGSGYEQYF. The DNA of the CDR3 is TGCAGCGTTCTCGGACTAGTAGAACATGGATCGGGCTACGAGCAGTACTTC.